A selection of T cell receptor beta chains follows, all from one sample in a study. One entry per CDR3 protein, called by TCRdb with MiXCR from the 5' RACE reads. The table records under 65,000 distinct CDR3 sequences, less than 25% of them present only once. Sequencing was carried out using tumor-infiltrating Tregs sorted from the breast tumor. These TCRs come from a female donor with breast cancer. Each CDR3 is given with its conserved first and last residue. The order of the fields is J gene, D gene, V gene, clone size, CDR3 DNA, CDR3 protein. A D gene is named only where the DNA matches it firmly. The listing skips clone size in some rows; elsewhere it reads once, few, many or a size class.

TRBJ2-1 | TRBD2 | TRBV20-1 | few | TGCAGTGCCAGGACTAGCGGGAGCCAGTTGAATGAGCAGTTCTTC | CSARTSGSQLNEQFF
TRBJ1-5 | . | TRBV19 | few | TGTGCCAGTAGTTCAGGGCCCAACAATCAGCCCCAGCATTTT | CASSSGPNNQPQHF
TRBJ1-1 | TRBD1 | TRBV29-1 | few | TGCAGCACGGGACGAGGGGGCTCTGAAGCTTTCTTT | CSTGRGGSEAFF
TRBJ1-5 | TRBD1 | TRBV6-2/TRBV6-3 | . | TGTGCCGTAGGACAGGGGGCGCCCTGGGGGTATCAGCCCCAGCATTTT | CAVGQGAPWGYQPQHF
TRBJ1-2 | . | TRBV7-9 | . | TGTGCCAGCAGCTCACAACGGACGGGGTATGGCTACACCTTC | CASSSQRTGYGYTF
TRBJ1-1 | . | TRBV7-6 | many | TGTGCCAGCAGCCCGTTGCGGATGAACACTGAAGCTTTCTTT | CASSPLRMNTEAFF
TRBJ2-2 | . | TRBV4-1 | many | TGCGCCAGCAGCCAACTTTACGGAGCAGGGACCGGGGAGCTGTTTTTT | CASSQLYGAGTGELFF
TRBJ1-3 | TRBD1 | TRBV7-2 | few | TGTGCCAGCAGCTTAGCCGGACAGGGGGCTGTGAACACCATATATTTT | CASSLAGQGAVNTIYF
TRBJ1-4 | . | TRBV5-1 | many | TGCGCCAGCAGCTTGAGAACAGGCAATGAAAAACTGTTTTTT | CASSLRTGNEKLFF
TRBJ2-5 | TRBD2 | TRBV5-1 | . | TGCACCAGCAGCGAGGTAGCGGGGGGGCAAGAGACCCAGTACTTC | CTSSEVAGGQETQYF
TRBJ2-3 | . | TRBV7-2 | . | TGTGCCAGCAGCACATACCGGGCGGCAGATACGCAGTATTTT | CASSTYRAADTQYF
TRBJ2-1 | TRBD2 | TRBV28 | few | TGTGCCAGCAGCTTCCGGACTGGACTAGCGGGACGGGGTAGGGTAAATGAGCAGTTCTTC | CASSFRTGLAGRGRVNEQFF
TRBJ2-1 | TRBD2 | TRBV30 | . | TGTGCCTGGGGGGAGGGATTCGGCTCCTACAATGAGCAGTTCTTC | CAWGEGFGSYNEQFF
TRBJ1-5 | . | TRBV7-9 | many | TGTGCCAGCAGCTTCCAGGAGAATCAGCCCCAGCATTTT | CASSFQENQPQHF
TRBJ2-5 | . | TRBV9 | . | TGTGCCAGCAGCGTAGGCCCCGGGACCCAAGAGACCCAGTACTTC | CASSVGPGTQETQYF
TRBJ2-1 | TRBD2 | TRBV3-1 | many | TGTGCCAGCAGGCATTCGACTAGCGGGAGGTCCAATGAGCAGTTCTTC | CASRHSTSGRSNEQFF
TRBJ1-1 | . | TRBV5-1 | many | TGCGCCAGCCAAGAGGACGGGAACACTGAAGCTTTCTTT | CASQEDGNTEAFF
TRBJ2-4 | . | TRBV12-3/TRBV12-4 | few | TGTGCCAGCAGTTTTTATGGGACGGTGGAGGGCATTCAGTACTTC | CASSFYGTVEGIQYF
TRBJ1-1 | . | TRBV24-1 | . | TGTGCCACCAGTAAGGACAGTCTGGGCACTGAAGCTTTCTTT | CATSKDSLGTEAFF
TRBJ2-1 | TRBD2 | TRBV7-3 | few | TGTGCCAGCAGCCCCCCGGCTAGCGGGATTTACAATGAGCAGTTCTTC | CASSPPASGIYNEQFF